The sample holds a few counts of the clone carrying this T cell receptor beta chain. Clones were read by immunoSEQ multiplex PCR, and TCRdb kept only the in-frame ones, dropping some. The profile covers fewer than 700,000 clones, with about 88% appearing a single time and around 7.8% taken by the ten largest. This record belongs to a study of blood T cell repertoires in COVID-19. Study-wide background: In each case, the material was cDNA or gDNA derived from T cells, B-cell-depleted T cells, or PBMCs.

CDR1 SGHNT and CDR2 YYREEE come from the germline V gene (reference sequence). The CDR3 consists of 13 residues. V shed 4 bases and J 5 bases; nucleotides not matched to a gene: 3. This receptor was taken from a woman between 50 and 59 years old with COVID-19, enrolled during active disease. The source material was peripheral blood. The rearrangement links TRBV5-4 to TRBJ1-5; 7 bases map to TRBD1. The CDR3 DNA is TGTGCCAGCAGCCTCGACAGGGATCAGCCCCAGCATTTT. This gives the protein CASSLDRDQPQHF.